This T cell receptor (beta chain) was recovered during a study of blood T cell repertoires in COVID-19. Overall study: Nucleic acid was either cDNA or gDNA, and it came from T cells, B-cell-depleted T cells, or PBMCs.

In the source study's methods: How many nucleated cells were present was estimated from reference gene primer amplification. Sequenced by immunoSEQ multiplex PCR; TCRdb stores in-frame clones only, minus some. Clonal size and the V and J genes are those of that table, whereas D and trimming came from the DNA. The sample includes some 350,000 clones, roughly 90% seen only once; the top ten take around 3%. The sequence was collected from a woman under 40 with COVID-19, enrolled during active disease. Sequenced input: peripheral blood.

CDR3 nucleotide sequence: TGCAGCGCCGAAATAGCGGGGGGGCCAGATACGCAGTATTTT. Protein sequence: CSAEIAGGPDTQYF. The chain is built from TRBV29-1 and TRBJ2-3; 11 positions match TRBD2. CDR3 length: 14 amino acids. Germline values: CDR1 SQVTM, CDR2 ANQGSEA. V lost 7 bases and J lost 4; bases outside the gene matches: 7.